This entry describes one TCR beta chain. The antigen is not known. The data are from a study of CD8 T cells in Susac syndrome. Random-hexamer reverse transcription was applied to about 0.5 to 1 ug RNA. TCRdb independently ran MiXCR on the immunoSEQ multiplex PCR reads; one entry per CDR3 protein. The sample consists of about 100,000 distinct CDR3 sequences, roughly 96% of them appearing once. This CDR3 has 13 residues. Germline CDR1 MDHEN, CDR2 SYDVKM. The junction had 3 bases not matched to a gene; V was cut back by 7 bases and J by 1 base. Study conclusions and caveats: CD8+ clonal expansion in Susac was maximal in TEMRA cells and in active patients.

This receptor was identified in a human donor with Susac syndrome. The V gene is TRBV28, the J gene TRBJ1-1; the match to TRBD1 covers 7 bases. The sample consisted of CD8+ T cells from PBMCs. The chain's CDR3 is CASTWTGNTEAFF. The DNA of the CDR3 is TGTGCCAGCACCTGGACAGGGAACACTGAAGCTTTCTTT.